What follows is one T cell receptor (beta chain) and its context. Its antigen remains unidentified. The data were taken from a study of cytomegalovirus exposure and HLA in healthy donors. Sequencing was performed with immunoSEQ multiplex PCR; in TCRdb, only in-frame clones are kept and a portion is missing. The data show some 240,000 clones, 75% to 90% seen once. Points from the study as a whole: Confirmation was obtained in vitro that a few CMV-associated chains are specific for CMV antigens. The study designated 150 or so TCR beta chains cytomegalovirus-associated. Most TCR sequences were uncommon, yet certain public TCRs appeared in many donors. The classifier reportedly diagnosed cytomegalovirus status with high sensitivity and specificity.

This CDR3 has 14 amino acids. Looked up from germline, CDR1 is SNHLY and CDR2 is FYNNEI. V lost 6 bases to trimming and J lost 2 bases; unmatched junction nucleotides: 6. Source material: PBMCs. This receptor was obtained from a woman between 18 and 29 years old in good health and CMV-seronegative. The rearrangement joins TRBV2 to TRBJ2-7, with 8 bases lining up with TRBD1. The CDR3 sequence is CASRRQGSTYEQYF. CDR3 bases: TGTGCCAGCAGACGACAGGGGTCAACCTACGAGCAGTACTTC.